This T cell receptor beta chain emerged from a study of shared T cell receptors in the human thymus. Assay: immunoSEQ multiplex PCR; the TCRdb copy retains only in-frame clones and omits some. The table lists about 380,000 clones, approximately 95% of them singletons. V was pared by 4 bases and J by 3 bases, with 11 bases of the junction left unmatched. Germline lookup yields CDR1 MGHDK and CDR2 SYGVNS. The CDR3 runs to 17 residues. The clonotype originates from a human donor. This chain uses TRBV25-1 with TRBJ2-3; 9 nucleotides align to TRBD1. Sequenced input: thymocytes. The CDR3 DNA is TGTGCCAGCAGTGGTACAGGGGGCGCCTCCCCGACAGATACGCAGTATTTT. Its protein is CASSGTGGASPTDTQYF.